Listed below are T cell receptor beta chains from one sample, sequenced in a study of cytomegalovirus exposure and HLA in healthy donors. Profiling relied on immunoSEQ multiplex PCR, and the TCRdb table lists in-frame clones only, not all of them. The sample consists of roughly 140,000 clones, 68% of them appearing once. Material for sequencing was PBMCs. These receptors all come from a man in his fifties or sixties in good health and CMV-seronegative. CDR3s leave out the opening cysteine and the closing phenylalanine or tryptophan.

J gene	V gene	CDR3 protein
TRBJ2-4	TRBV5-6	ASSSVRGLKNIQY
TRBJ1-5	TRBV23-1	ASSQGEGDQPQH
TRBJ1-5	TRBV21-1	ASSRGPLNQPQH
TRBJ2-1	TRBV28	ASSLGVGEQF
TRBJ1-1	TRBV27	ASSLSTVMMNTEAF
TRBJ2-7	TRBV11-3	ASSLGWTGDSYEQY
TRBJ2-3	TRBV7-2	ASSLSSVRPSTDTQY
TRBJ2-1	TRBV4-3	ASSQVTSLYNEQF
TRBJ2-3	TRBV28	ASNKSGRYTDTQY
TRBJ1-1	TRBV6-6	ASSYPEGPRGTEAF
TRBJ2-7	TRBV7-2	ASSANSGRAYEQY
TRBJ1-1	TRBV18	ASSLLLQGISTEAF
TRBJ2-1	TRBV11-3	ASSMRGNEQF
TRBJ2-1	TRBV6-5	ASSLPGQIYNEQF
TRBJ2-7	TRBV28	ASSSYRDFSYEQY
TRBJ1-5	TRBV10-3	AIGVDRINQPQH
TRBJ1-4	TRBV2	ASSFDRGTNEKLF
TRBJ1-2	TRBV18	ASSQGDPYGYT
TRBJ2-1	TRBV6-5	ASSPRVAVYNEQF
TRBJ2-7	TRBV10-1	ASSESGQGISYEQY
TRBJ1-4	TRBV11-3	ASSRQQGSVEKLF
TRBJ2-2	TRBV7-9	ASSFRDRGQETGELF
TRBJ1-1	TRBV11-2	ASSDNRRPPEAF
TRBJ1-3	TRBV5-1	ASSLEVTNSGNTIY
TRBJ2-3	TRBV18	ASSNILDTQY
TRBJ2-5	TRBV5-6	ASSWLRDLQETQY
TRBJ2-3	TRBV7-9	ASQQSTDTQY
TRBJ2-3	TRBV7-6	ASSSPSTGGTSTDTQY
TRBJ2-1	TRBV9	ASSAGGSSYNEQF
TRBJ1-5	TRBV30	AWSDTRNQPQH
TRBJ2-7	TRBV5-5	ASSLTQVNEQY